The clone carrying this TCR beta chain was counted once. Its antigen is currently unknown. The data derive from a study of cytomegalovirus exposure and HLA in healthy donors. The study's findings and limits: Because they were indistinguishable, some V segments, including TRBV6-2 and TRBV6-3, were excluded. The classifier was said to identify cytomegalovirus status with high specificity and sensitivity.

The primer mix had 60 Vbeta and 13 Jbeta primers. Repertoires were generated with immunoSEQ multiplex PCR, while TCRdb's copy carries only in-frame clones and drops some. Among 180,000 or so clones, roughly 85% were seen once, and the ten largest hold about 9.3%. This CDR3 is built from 14 residues. V dropped 6 bases and J dropped 1 base, with 10 bases sitting between them. Per germline, CDR1 MNHEY and CDR2 SVGAGI. The V gene is TRBV6-5, the J gene TRBJ1-3; D may be TRBD1 (5 bases). Sequencing used PBMCs. This clonotype originated in a man aged 18 to 35 in good health and CMV-seropositive. The CDR3 DNA sequence: TGTGCCAGCAGCACCCCAGGGTCTGGAAACACCATATATTTT. This translates into CASSTPGSGNTIYF.